This is a list of T cell receptor beta chains from one sample in a study of Ad26.COV2.S vaccination and SARS-CoV-2 variants. Sequencing used immunoSEQ multiplex PCR; TCRdb keeps in-frame clones, though not all of them. The sample yields about 390,000 clones, about 90% seen once. The sample here was peripheral blood, taken in a trial of Ad26.COV2.S vaccine versus placebo. The source is a person between 18 and 65 years old who received the Ad26.COV2.S COVID-19 vaccine or a placebo. CDR3s include the opening cysteine and the closing phenylalanine or tryptophan. Each record gives: D gene, V gene, clone size, J gene, CDR3 protein, CDR3 DNA. D genes are given only for firm matches. Size tells how often a clone was seen (once, few, many) or the class of an expanded clone, and some rows leave it out.

TRBD2	TRBV4-3	.	TRBJ2-2	CASSPGRGVNTGELFF	TGCGCCAGCAGCCCCGGGCGGGGGGTGAACACCGGGGAGCTGTTTTTT
TRBD2	TRBV10-3	.	TRBJ2-7	CAISESPGLAGAYEQYF	TGTGCCATCAGTGAGTCTCCGGGACTAGCGGGGGCCTACGAGCAGTACTTC
.	TRBV7-8	.	TRBJ2-1	CASSPTSYPYNEQFF	TGTGCCAGCAGCCCAACTTCCTACCCCTACAATGAGCAGTTCTTC
TRBD1	TRBV7-9	.	TRBJ2-7	CASSLGAGGEQYF	TGTGCCAGCAGCTTAGGGGCAGGGGGAGAGCAGTACTTC
.	TRBV6-2/TRBV6-3	.	TRBJ1-1	CASSYSGRMNTEAFF	TGTGCCAGCAGTTACTCAGGCCGAATGAACACTGAAGCTTTCTTT
.	TRBV3-1/TRBV3-2	.	TRBJ1-6	CASSQTTDLGSLHF	TGTGCCAGCAGCCAAACCACAGACCTAGGGTCCCTCCACTTT
.	TRBV7-2	.	TRBJ1-1	CASSSERGFKAFF	TGTGCCAGCAGCTCTGAAAGGGGCTTTAAAGCTTTCTTT
.	TRBV7-2	.	TRBJ1-5	CASSLSPWGNQPQHF	TGTGCCAGCAGCTTATCCCCCTGGGGCAATCAGCCCCAGCATTTT
.	TRBV2	.	TRBJ2-1	CASSEGGFNEQFF	TGTGCCAGCAGTGAAGGCGGCTTCAATGAGCAGTTCTTC
.	TRBV6-1	once	TRBJ1-3	CASSEKRQYAGNTIYF	TGTGCCAGCAGTGAAAAACGACAGTATGCTGGAAACACCATATATTTT
.	TRBV30	.	TRBJ1-6	CAWSATRGSPLHF	TGTGCCTGGAGTGCCACCCGAGGCTCACCCCTCCACTTT
.	TRBV27	.	TRBJ1-2	CASSLSLNYGYTF	TGTGCCAGCAGTTTGTCTCTAAACTATGGCTACACCTTC
TRBD2	TRBV4-1	.	TRBJ2-7	CASSQEAGGSSYEQYF	TGCGCCAGCAGCCAAGAGGCGGGGGGAAGCTCCTACGAGCAGTACTTC
.	TRBV27	.	TRBJ1-2	CASSPVTGTLYGYTF	TGTGCCAGCAGTCCTGTTACCGGGACCCTTTATGGCTACACCTTC
.	TRBV4-1	.	TRBJ2-2	CASSQESGELFF	TGCGCCAGCAGCCAAGAGTCCGGGGAGCTGTTTTTT
.	TRBV27	.	TRBJ2-7	CASSFSKPRQAAYHEQYF	TGTGCCAGCAGTTTTTCCAAACCCAGACAGGCCGCGTACCACGAGCAGTACTTC
TRBD2	TRBV6-5	.	TRBJ2-7	CASIVLAGYYEQYF	TGTGCCAGCATAGTGCTAGCGGGGTACTACGAGCAGTACTTC
.	TRBV27	.	TRBJ1-4	CASSLVEVANEKLFF	TGTGCCAGCAGTTTAGTGGAAGTGGCTAATGAAAAACTGTTTTTT
TRBD2	TRBV6-2/TRBV6-3	.	TRBJ2-3	CASSSGLYTDTQYF	TGTGCCAGCAGTTCGGGACTATACACAGATACGCAGTATTTT
.	TRBV19	.	TRBJ1-1	CASSIGDYTEAFF	TGTGCCAGTAGTATCGGAGACTACACTGAAGCTTTCTTT
.	TRBV21-1	.	TRBJ2-1	CASSKRSLAHSYNEQFF	TGTGCCAGCAGCAAAAGGTCCCTAGCGCATTCCTACAATGAGCAGTTCTTC
TRBD1	TRBV6-1	.	TRBJ1-2	CASSEMAGTGGSGYTF	TGTGCCAGCAGTGAAATGGCGGGTACAGGGGGGAGCGGCTACACCTTC
TRBD1	TRBV2	.	TRBJ2-7	CASRHNRGTGYYEQYF	TGTGCCAGCAGGCATAACCGTGGGACAGGGTACTACGAGCAGTACTTC
.	TRBV3-1/TRBV3-2	once	TRBJ2-5	CASSPPHGQETQYF	TGTGCCAGCAGCCCCCCCCACGGACAAGAGACCCAGTACTTC